The present T cell receptor (beta chain) was sequenced within a study of cytomegalovirus exposure and HLA in healthy donors. General study results and limits: Several of the most significant clusters appeared, in a later analysis, to be linked to common viral pathogens.

Worth noting for this clone: Its antigen remains unidentified.

Both 60 Vbeta primers and 13 Jbeta primers went into the PCR. Repertoires were generated with immunoSEQ multiplex PCR, while TCRdb's copy carries only in-frame clones and drops some. The sample carries 100,000 to 150,000 clones, around 80% recorded once. The CDR3 is 17 residues long. J was trimmed by 2 bases and V by 3 bases; bases with no gene match: 4. CDR1 SGHRS and CDR2 YFSETQ come from the germline V gene. This TCR came from a man over 45 in good health and CMV-seronegative. Sequences were obtained from PBMCs. V and J are TRBV5-1 and TRBJ2-3, with 15 bases lining up with TRBD2. CDR3 bases: TGCGCCAGCAGCTATGGGACTAGCGGGGGGTACACAGATACGCAGTATTTT. Translating gives CASSYGTSGGYTDTQYF.